The rows below give T cell receptor beta chains drawn from one sample of a study of molecular identifiers for immune sequencing clone quantification. TCRdb re-called the PCR reads through MiXCR, storing one row per CDR3 protein. This sample has more than 450,000 distinct CDR3 sequences, with 20% to 25% found just once. Sequencing was done on a sample of naive CD8+ T cells from blood, with Jurkat cell RNA spiked in. The receptors shown here come from a human donor in good health. Some libraries in this study had Jurkat cell RNA spiked in. CDR3s include the opening cysteine and the closing phenylalanine or tryptophan. The D gene is left open where the match is weak. Clone size is stated in some rows and not others, as once, few, many or a class when expanded.

d_call	cdr3_length	v_call	clone_size	j_call	cdr3_aa	cdr3_nt
NA	14	TRBV4-3	few	TRBJ2-7	CASSQEKGTYEQYF	TGCGCCAGCAGCCAAGAAAAGGGAACCTACGAGCAGTACTTC
NA	17	TRBV19	many	TRBJ2-4	CASSIGEGGSAKNIQYF	TGTGCCAGTAGTATAGGCGAAGGGGGTTCGGCCAAAAACATTCAGTACTTC
NA	17	TRBV29-1	few	TRBJ2-7	CSVASDYPYTNVYEQYF	TGCAGCGTTGCATCAGACTACCCCTACACAAACGTCTACGAGCAGTACTTC
NA	12	TRBV7-9	many	TRBJ2-3	CASSGDADTQYF	TGTGCCAGCAGCGGAGACGCAGATACGCAGTATTTT
TRBD2	14	TRBV12-3/TRBV12-4	NA	TRBJ2-7	CASSSGDGAYEQYF	TGTGCCAGCAGTAGCGGGGACGGAGCCTACGAGCAGTACTTC
NA	13	TRBV30	few	TRBJ2-7	CAWSVDGPDEQYF	TGTGCCTGGAGTGTCGACGGTCCCGACGAGCAGTACTTC
NA	14	TRBV27	few	TRBJ1-4	CASSLMIRGGKLFF	TGTGCCAGCAGTTTAATGATTAGGGGAGGAAAACTGTTTTTT
NA	14	TRBV10-3	many	TRBJ2-4	CAISAVGSKNIQYF	TGTGCCATCAGTGCCGTGGGTAGCAAAAACATTCAGTACTTC
NA	19	TRBV21-1	NA	TRBJ2-2	CASSNGTSGGSAFAGELFF	TGTGCCAGCAGCAACGGGACTAGCGGGGGTTCGGCTTTCGCCGGGGAGCTGTTTTTT
NA	18	TRBV9	many	TRBJ2-3	CASSVEVQGSLPTDTQYF	TGTGCCAGCAGCGTAGAGGTCCAGGGTTCTCTCCCCACAGATACGCAGTATTTT
NA	15	TRBV12-3/TRBV12-4	NA	TRBJ2-2	CASAERGKSTGELFF	TGTGCCAGCGCAGAGAGGGGGAAATCCACCGGGGAGCTGTTTTTT
NA	12	TRBV7-9	many	TRBJ2-7	CASSQGSHEQYF	TGTGCCAGCAGCCAAGGGAGCCACGAGCAGTACTTC
NA	13	TRBV28	NA	TRBJ2-7	CATSDMGSYEQYF	TGTGCCACCTCGGACATGGGGTCCTACGAGCAGTACTTC
NA	14	TRBV7-2	NA	TRBJ2-7	CACSLDVVSYEQYF	TGTGCCTGCAGCTTAGACGTGGTCTCCTACGAGCAGTACTTC
TRBD2	13	TRBV6-2/TRBV6-3	many	TRBJ2-3	CASSQTSGGLQYF	TGTGCCAGCAGCCAAACTAGCGGGGGGCTCCAGTATTTT
NA	12	TRBV5-5	many	TRBJ2-7	CASSLSVYEQYF	TGTGCCAGCAGCTTGTCAGTGTACGAGCAGTACTTC
NA	17	TRBV4-1	NA	TRBJ2-3	CASSQNRGGLLTDTQYF	TGCGCCAGCAGCCAAAATCGCGGAGGACTCCTAACAGATACGCAGTATTTT
TRBD1	14	TRBV2	few	TRBJ2-7	CASSIDRGTYEQYF	TGTGCCAGCAGCATCGACAGGGGGACCTACGAGCAGTACTTC
NA	13	TRBV27	many	TRBJ2-3	CASTATSADTQYF	TGTGCCAGCACCGCGACTAGTGCAGATACGCAGTATTTT
NA	14	TRBV4-3	many	TRBJ2-5	CASSLGLSTETQYF	TGCGCCAGCAGCCTTGGGCTCTCAACGGAGACCCAGTACTTC